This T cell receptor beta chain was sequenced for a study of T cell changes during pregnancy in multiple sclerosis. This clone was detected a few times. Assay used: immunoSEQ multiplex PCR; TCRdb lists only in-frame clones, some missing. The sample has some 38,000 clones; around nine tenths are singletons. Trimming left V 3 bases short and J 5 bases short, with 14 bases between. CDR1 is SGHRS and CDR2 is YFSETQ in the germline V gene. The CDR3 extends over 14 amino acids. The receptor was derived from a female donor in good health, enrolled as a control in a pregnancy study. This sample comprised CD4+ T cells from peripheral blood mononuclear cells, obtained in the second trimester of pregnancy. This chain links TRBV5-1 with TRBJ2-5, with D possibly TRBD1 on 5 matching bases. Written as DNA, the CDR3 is TGCGCCAGCAGCTCCACCAACTGGGGCGAGACCCAGTACTTC. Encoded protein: CASSSTNWGETQYF. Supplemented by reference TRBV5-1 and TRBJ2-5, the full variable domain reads KAGVTQTPRYLIKTRGQQVTLSCSPISGHRSVSWYQQTPGQGLQFLFEYFSETQRNKGNFPGRFSGRQFSNSRSEMNVSTLELGDSALYLCASSSTNWGETQYFGPGTRLLVL.